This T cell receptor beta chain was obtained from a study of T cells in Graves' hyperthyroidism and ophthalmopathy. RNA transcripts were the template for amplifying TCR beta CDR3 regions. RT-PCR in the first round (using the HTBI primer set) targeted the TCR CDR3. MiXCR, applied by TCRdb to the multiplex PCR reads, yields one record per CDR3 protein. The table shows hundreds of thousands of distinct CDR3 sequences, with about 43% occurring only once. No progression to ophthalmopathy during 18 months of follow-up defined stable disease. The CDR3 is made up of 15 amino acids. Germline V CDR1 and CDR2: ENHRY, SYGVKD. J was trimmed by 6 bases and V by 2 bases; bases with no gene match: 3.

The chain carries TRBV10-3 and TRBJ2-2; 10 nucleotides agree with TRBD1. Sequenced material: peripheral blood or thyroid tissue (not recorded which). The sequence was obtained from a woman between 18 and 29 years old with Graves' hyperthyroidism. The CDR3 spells CAISEQTGGAGELFF. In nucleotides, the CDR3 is TGTGCCATCAGTGAGCAGACAGGGGGCGCCGGGGAGCTGTTTTTT.